Listed below are T cell receptor beta chains from one sample, sequenced in a study of T cell repertoires in cytomegalovirus infection. No antigens are known for them. TCRdb passed the reads through MiXCR, listing each CDR3 protein once. The profile shows approximately 730,000 distinct CDR3 sequences, almost 30% of them singletons. The sequencing here drew on cultured CD8+ T cells from PBMCs, taken from culture after CMV antigen stimulation. Every receptor here comes from a human donor in good health (CMV status not recorded). Some clones in this sample may be carry-over from other donors' samples. Each CDR3 is given with its conserved first and last residue. Fields, in order: V gene, clone size, J gene, D gene, CDR3 DNA, CDR3 protein. A D gene is named only where the DNA matches it firmly. Only part of the rows carry a size: once, few, many, or a class if the clone is expanded.

>TRBV2|few|TRBJ2-6|.
TGTGCCAGCAATGGGGCCAACGTCCTGACTTTC
CASNGANVLTF
>TRBV7-8|many|TRBJ2-7|TRBD1
TGTGCCAGCAGCTTAGCACTGATGACAGGGGCCTACGAGCAGTACTTC
CASSLALMTGAYEQYF
>TRBV7-8|many|TRBJ2-5|TRBD1
TGTGCCAGCACCTGGGGGACAGCTATCCAAGAGACCCAGTACTTC
CASTWGTAIQETQYF
>TRBV6-6|.|TRBJ1-1|.
TGTGCCAGCAGTTACCCGCCCCGGGGCAGTAACACTGAAGCTTTCTTT
CASSYPPRGSNTEAFF
>TRBV7-3|.|TRBJ2-4|TRBD1
TGTGCCAGCAGCAAAGACAGGGTGACTAAAAACATTCAGTACTTC
CASSKDRVTKNIQYF
>TRBV15|.|TRBJ1-2|.
TGTGCCACCAGCAGAGATCAGGCAGCAACTAGCGGCTACACCTTC
CATSRDQAATSGYTF
>TRBV20-1|.|TRBJ1-2|.
TGCAGTGCTAGAGTGGCCAGAAATAACTATGGCTACACCTTC
CSARVARNNYGYTF
>TRBV7-2|many|TRBJ2-3|TRBD2
TGTGCCAGCAGCTTACTAGCGGGGGCAGATACGCAGTATTTT
CASSLLAGADTQYF
>TRBV7-8|many|TRBJ2-5|.
TGTGCCAGCAGCTTTCTGACTCCCTCGAACCAAGAGACCCAGTACTTC
CASSFLTPSNQETQYF
>TRBV7-2|few|TRBJ1-5|.
TGTGCCAGCAGTCCATGGGGGGGCGCGGGGCAGCCCCAGCATTTT
CASSPWGGAGQPQHF
>TRBV2|few|TRBJ1-2|TRBD1
TGTGCCAGCAGTGAAAAGGGAGGGACAGTAACGAGCTACACCTTC
CASSEKGGTVTSYTF
>TRBV7-9|many|TRBJ2-1|.
TGTGCCAGCAGCTTAATGGGGGCGAGCTCCTACAATGAGCAGTTCTTC
CASSLMGASSYNEQFF
>TRBV7-9|.|TRBJ1-6|.
TGTGCCAGCAGCTTAGAGAATTCACCCCTCCACTTT
CASSLENSPLHF
>TRBV7-2|many|TRBJ2-2|.
TGTGCCAGCTTCCCACGGGGGACAGAGAACACCGGGGAGCTGTTTTTT
CASFPRGTENTGELFF
>TRBV6-1|.|TRBJ2-1|.
TGTGCCAGCAGTCCTCTCCCACTAACGGGCGGCAATGAGCAGTTCTTC
CASSPLPLTGGNEQFF
>TRBV7-9|few|TRBJ2-2|.
TGTGCCAGCAGACCCTCTCTTGGGGAAGGGAACACCGGGGAGCTGTTTTTT
CASRPSLGEGNTGELFF
>TRBV14|.|TRBJ1-1|.
TGTGCCAGCAGCCGGACAATGGGAAGTGGGAACACTGAAGCTTTCTTT
CASSRTMGSGNTEAFF
>TRBV11-3|few|TRBJ1-6|TRBD1
TGTGCCAGCAGTCACCAAGGCCCCCCGGGACAGGGAACGTCACCCCTCCACTTT
CASSHQGPPGQGTSPLHF
>TRBV3-1|few|TRBJ2-1|.
TGTGCCAGCAGCCCAAATATTAACTACAATGAGCAGTTCTTC
CASSPNINYNEQFF
>TRBV12-3/TRBV12-4|few|TRBJ1-2|.
TGTGCCAGCAGCCGCAGGTTGCTCGACCCTTATGGCTACACCTTC
CASSRRLLDPYGYTF
>TRBV29-1|.|TRBJ1-2|.
TGCAGCGTTGACCATCCCCTACAGGAAAGGGACTATGGCTACACCTTC
CSVDHPLQERDYGYTF
>TRBV4-3|few|TRBJ1-1|TRBD1
TGCGCCAGCAGCCAAGTTAGCCTGACAGGGAAGGGCACTGAAGCTTTCTTT
CASSQVSLTGKGTEAFF
>TRBV19|.|TRBJ2-1|TRBD2
TGTGCCAGTAGTATCTCGGGGGGGGGTCACAATGAGCAGTTCTTC
CASSISGGGHNEQFF
>TRBV27|.|TRBJ2-3|.
TGTGCCAGCAGTTTATTAGGTGGGCTCTCTGGCACAGATACGCAGTATTTT
CASSLLGGLSGTDTQYF
>TRBV27|few|TRBJ2-7|.
TGTGCCAGCAGTTTATCAGCCGCCTACGAGCAGTACTTC
CASSLSAAYEQYF
>TRBV27|few|TRBJ2-5|.
TGTGCCAGCAGTCACCGTAAGCGCCCGCAAGAGACCCAGTACTTC
CASSHRKRPQETQYF
>TRBV12-3/TRBV12-4|few|TRBJ1-5|.
TGTGCCAGCAGCCCGGCACCCGCCGCTCAGCCCCAGCATTTT
CASSPAPAAQPQHF
>TRBV12-3/TRBV12-4|few|TRBJ2-3|TRBD2
TGTGCCAGCAGTCCGGGACTAGCGATATTCGGCACAGATACGCAGTATTTT
CASSPGLAIFGTDTQYF
>TRBV28|.|TRBJ2-1|.
TGTGCCAGCTTAAAAGGGCGGGGGCCCTTAGCCTACAATGAGCAGTTCTTC
CASLKGRGPLAYNEQFF
>TRBV15|.|TRBJ1-2|TRBD1
TGTGCCACCAGCATAGACAGGGGCGTTAACTATGGCTACACCTTC
CATSIDRGVNYGYTF
>TRBV27|.|TRBJ2-7|TRBD1
TGTGCCAGCAGAGCGGCGGGGACAGGTTTCATCGACGAGCAGTACTTC
CASRAAGTGFIDEQYF
>TRBV6-1|few|TRBJ2-1|TRBD1
TGTGCCAGCAGTGAAGGCACAGGGGGGAGGAATGAGCAGTTCTTC
CASSEGTGGRNEQFF
>TRBV10-3|few|TRBJ2-7|.
TGTGCCATCAGTGAGTCGCAACAGGAAGCCTACGAGCAGTACTTC
CAISESQQEAYEQYF
>TRBV20-1|few|TRBJ1-2|.
TGCAGTGCTTCCGGGGACACTAGTAACTATGGCTACACCTTC
CSASGDTSNYGYTF
>TRBV11-2|.|TRBJ2-1|.
TGTGCCAGCAGCTTAGATCCGAGCAATGAGCAGTTCTTC
CASSLDPSNEQFF
>TRBV7-2|many|TRBJ2-2|.
TGTGCCAGCAGCTTACTGATTTTGGGGTCTCACACCGGGGAGCTGTTTTTT
CASSLLILGSHTGELFF
>TRBV7-9|.|TRBJ2-1|.
TGTGCCAGCAGCTTAGATCAGGGACGCGAGCAGTTCTTC
CASSLDQGREQFF
>TRBV7-9|.|TRBJ2-5|.
TGTGCCAGCAGCTTAGAAATGGGATACCAAGACCAGAAAGAGACCCAGTACTTC
CASSLEMGYQDQKETQYF
>TRBV14|.|TRBJ2-1|.
TGTGCCAGCAGCCAAGATATTCTAGTAAAGGGGTTATACAATGAGCAGTTCTTC
CASSQDILVKGLYNEQFF
>TRBV27|.|TRBJ1-4|.
TGTGCCAGCAGTCCCCAGAGGAATCGTGGAGAAAAACTGTTTTTT
CASSPQRNRGEKLFF
>TRBV6-5|.|TRBJ2-5|TRBD1
TGTGCCAGCAGTCCCCCTCGGACAGGGGGCCTGGAGACCCAGTACTTC
CASSPPRTGGLETQYF
>TRBV24-1|.|TRBJ1-2|TRBD1
TGTGCCACCAGGGATACCGGGACAGACGACGGCTACACCTTC
CATRDTGTDDGYTF
>TRBV18|.|TRBJ2-3|TRBD1
TGTGCCAGCTCACCGAAGGACAGGTCCCACACAGATACGCAGTATTTT
CASSPKDRSHTDTQYF
>TRBV4-1|.|TRBJ2-3|TRBD2
TGCGCCAGCAGCCAATGGGCTAGCGGGGCCACAGATACGCAGTATTTT
CASSQWASGATDTQYF
>TRBV19|few|TRBJ2-7|.
TGTGCCAGTAGTAACAGGGCCGAGCAGTACTTC
CASSNRAEQYF
>TRBV10-3|few|TRBJ2-1|TRBD1
TGTGCCATCAGTGACGACAGGGGAAATGAGCAGTTCTTC
CAISDDRGNEQFF
>TRBV19|.|TRBJ1-5|.
TGTGCCAGTAGTATTCGCCTTGAACATCAGCCCCAGCATTTT
CASSIRLEHQPQHF
>TRBV20-1|few|TRBJ2-7|TRBD2
TGCAGTGCTAGAGTGGCATTGGAGCGGGGGATCAACGAGCAGTACTTC
CSARVALERGINEQYF
>TRBV20-1|once|TRBJ2-5|.
TGCAGTGCTCAAGACCGGGGCGCCGGGCGGGAGACCCAGTACTTC
CSAQDRGAGRETQYF
>TRBV27|few|TRBJ1-1|.
TGTGCCAGCGGACCAACAAGCAACAGTGAAGCTTTCTTT
CASGPTSNSEAFF
>TRBV7-2|few|TRBJ2-1|.
TGTGCCAGCAGTTTCATAGGGGCCGATGGCAATGAGCAGTTCTTC
CASSFIGADGNEQFF
>TRBV28|few|TRBJ1-1|.
TGTGCCAGCGTCAGGGGAAAGGGCACTGAAGCTTTCTTT
CASVRGKGTEAFF